This T cell receptor beta chain came from a study of T cells in Graves' hyperthyroidism and ophthalmopathy. There were TCR beta CDR3 regions amplified from RNA transcripts. During a first-round RT-PCR of the TCR CDR3, the HTBI primer set was used. One entry per CDR3 protein results from TCRdb running MiXCR on the multiplex PCR reads. Of about 350,000 distinct CDR3 sequences listed, around 13% were seen once; the top ten hold approximately 25%. V lost 5 bases to trimming and J lost 0 bases; unmatched junction nucleotides: 7. Germline V lookup: CDR1 DFQATT, CDR2 SNEGSKA (reference sequence). The CDR3 sequence is 16 residues long. The PBMCs were sourced from fresh peripheral blood (more than 8.5 ml). In its sample, this clonotype was seen a few times.

This rearrangement joins TRBV20-1 to TRBJ2-6; TRBD2 aligns across 7 bases. The sample taken for sequencing was blood. The receptor's source is a woman in her twenties or thirties with Graves' hyperthyroidism. The CDR3 DNA sequence: TGCAGTGCTGCCGGGACGGGAGGCTCTGGGGCCAACGTCCTGACTTTC. As protein: CSAAGTGGSGANVLTF.